These 32 T cell receptor beta chains came from one sample sequenced in a study of blood T cell repertoires in COVID-19. Produced via immunoSEQ multiplex PCR; TCRdb's table is partial and in-frame only. This sample has under 350,000 clones; 65% to 90% occur once, and the top ten carry about an eighth. What was sequenced was peripheral blood. The receptors here all came from a human donor in a cohort sampled during active COVID-19.

Turning to this clone: Other DNA sequences from this sample encode an identical CDR3 as well. This chain connects TRBV7-9 to TRBJ2-1; D perhaps matches TRBD2 (6 bases). Trimming shortened V by 3 bases and J by 0 bases, and 6 bases separated the two germline ends. This CDR3 spans 14 amino acids. In germline, CDR1 is SEHNR, CDR2 FQNEAQ (reference sequence). CDR3 in DNA: TGTGCCAGCAGCTTGACTAGCTCCTACAATGAGCAGTTCTTC. Its translation: CASSLTSSYNEQFF.

DNA for the CDR3: TGTGCCAGCAGCCTTGGGACTCGCACAGATACGCAGTATTTT. This sequence encodes CASSLGTRTDTQYF. The chain combines TRBV7-9 with TRBJ2-3, with D possibly being TRBD2 (6 bases). The length of the CDR3 is 14 residues. Germline loops: CDR1 SEHNR, CDR2 FQNEAQ (reference sequence). Trimming took off 5 bases at V and 1 base at J, with 10 bases between the two ends. Looking up the rest from reference TRBV7-9 and TRBJ2-3 gives the full variable domain: DTGVSQNPRHKITKRGQNVTFRCDPISEHNRLYWYRQTLGQGPEFLTYFQNEAQLEKSRLLSDRFSAERPKGSFSTLEIQRTEQGDSAMYLCASSLGTRTDTQYFGPGTRLTVL.

The chain has TRBV6-5 and TRBJ1-6, with D unclear. In germline, CDR1 is MNHEY, CDR2 SVGAGI. The V and J ends lost 9 bases and 9 bases respectively, with 15 bases between them. The CDR3 loop spans 13 amino acids. CDR3 DNA sequence: TGTGCCAGTGGCCTGAGGAGTGCTTCACCCCTCCACTTT. This translates into CASGLRSASPLHF.

Here the CDR3 DNA reads TGTGCCAGTAGGGCGGCTAGCGGGGTGAACACCGGGGAGCTGTTTTTT. Translating gives CASRAASGVNTGELFF. The chain joins TRBV19 to TRBJ2-2; 9 bases map to TRBD2. The CDR3 has 16 amino acids. V gave up 6 bases and J gave up 1 base; unmatched junction bases: 6. CDR1 and CDR2 (germline): LNHDA, SQIVND (reference sequence).

Only one count was recorded for this clone. CDR3 DNA sequence: TGTGCCAGCAGCCCACCGGGGGGTAAAAAACTGTTTTTT. Its protein product is CASSPPGGKKLFF. The J gene is TRBJ1-4, the V gene TRBV14; D perhaps matches TRBD1 (5 bases). Trimming removed 4 bases at V and 9 bases at J, with 12 bases between. Germline CDR1 SGHDN, CDR2 FVKESK. CDR3 length: 13 amino acids.

This chain uses TRBV2 with TRBJ2-2; TRBD2 might be the D (5 bases). This CDR3 is 12 amino acids long. CDR1 is SNHLY and CDR2 is FYNNEI in the germline V gene. Trimming took 8 bases from V and 7 from J, leaving 11 bases between them. CDR3 nucleotide sequence: TGTGCCAGCCACCTCGGGGTCGGGGAGCTGTTTTTT. Protein product: CASHLGVGELFF.

V and J are TRBV10-3 and TRBJ1-1, with 7 bases that match TRBD1. The CDR3 totals 12 residues. V shed 3 bases and J 10 bases; nucleotides not matched to a gene: 5. Germline loops: CDR1 ENHRY, CDR2 SYGVKD. The CDR3 DNA reads as TGTGCCATCAGTGAACCCCCAGGGGGAGCTTTCTTT. The encoded protein is CAISEPPGGAFF.

The CDR3 sequence is CAGSGTAAYGYTF. The DNA for the CDR3 is TGTGCCGGTTCCGGGACAGCGGCCTATGGCTACACCTTC. V usage is TRBV6-4 and J usage is TRBJ1-2; 7 positions match TRBD1. The V gene's germline CDR1 is MRHNA and CDR2 SNTAGT. This CDR3 has 13 residues. J lost 4 bases, V lost 11 bases, and 10 bases had no gene match.

V gene TRBV19 combines with J gene TRBJ1-1; D is uncertain. Germline values: CDR1 LNHDA, CDR2 SQIVND (reference sequence). CDR3 length equals 14 residues. V was shortened by 5 bases and J by 0 bases, with 10 bases between the two germline ends. CDR3 amino acids: CASSWALMNTEAFF. The CDR3 DNA is TGTGCCAGTAGTTGGGCACTGATGAACACTGAAGCTTTCTTT.

The chain uses TRBV2 and TRBJ2-3, with TRBD2 as a possible D gene (5 bases). Between the trimmed V and J ends, which lost 5 bases and 5 bases, there was a span of 5 bases. Germline V gene data show CDR1 as SNHLY and CDR2 as FYNNEI. The CDR3 is 11 amino acids. The CDR3 DNA reads TGTGCCAGCAGTCGGGAAGATACGCAGTATTTT. Protein: CASSREDTQYF.

The genes are TRBV27 and TRBJ2-3; 7 bases are a match to TRBD2. Unmatched junction bases numbered 3, after V lost 2 bases and J lost 4 bases. The CDR3 totals 14 residues. The V gene's germline CDR1 is MNHEY and CDR2 SMNVEV (reference sequence). CDR3 DNA: TGTGCCAGCAGTTTAGGGGGGGTCCCAGATACGCAGTATTTT. Protein: CASSLGGVPDTQYF.

This clone was counted once. The V gene is TRBV7-9, the J gene TRBJ1-2, with 7 positions matching TRBD1. With 4 bases clipped from V and 4 bases from J, the junction kept 9 bases outside the gene matches. Germline lookup yields CDR1 SEHNR and CDR2 FQNEAQ (reference sequence). The CDR3 has 15 amino acids. CDR3 sequence: CASSSSSRDSYGYTF. The CDR3 bases are TGTGCCAGCAGCTCAAGTTCCCGGGACAGCTATGGCTACACCTTC.

The chain uses TRBV7-8 and TRBJ1-1; D uncertain. Germline V gene data show CDR1 as SGHVS and CDR2 as FQNEAQ. V shed 5 bases and J shed 0 bases, with 10 bases lying between them. The CDR3 consists of 14 residues. The CDR3 loop is CASSPRTVNTEAFF. The DNA for the CDR3 is TGTGCCAGCAGCCCCCGTACGGTGAACACTGAAGCTTTCTTT. Combining the CDR3 with reference TRBV7-8 and TRBJ1-1 gives the whole variable domain GAGVSQSPRYKVAKRGQDVALRCDPISGHVSLFWYQQALGQGPEFLTYFQNEAQLDKSGLPSDRFFAERPEGSVSTLKIQRTQQEDSAVYLCASSPRTVNTEAFFGQGTRLTVV.

This clone occurred once. Distinct nucleotide sequences in the sample also encode this CDR3. This chain links TRBV7-9 with TRBJ2-5, with TRBD2 identical over 9 bases. Looked up from germline, CDR1 is SEHNR and CDR2 is FQNEAQ (reference sequence). The trim removed 4 bases at V and 5 bases at J, leaving 5 bases unmatched. CDR3 size: 14 residues. Here the CDR3 reads CASSSGLAKETQYF. CDR3 coding DNA: TGTGCCAGCAGCTCAGGACTAGCGAAGGAGACCCAGTACTTC.

The chain employs TRBV4-1 and TRBJ2-5; the match to TRBD2 covers 9 bases. V lost 2 bases and J lost 2; bases outside the gene matches: 15. Per germline, CDR1 MGHRA and CDR2 YSYEKL. CDR3 size: 19 residues. The CDR3 region has the DNA TGCGCCAGCAGCCAAAGGCTGGCGGGAGGGGGTTCGCAGCAAGAGACCCAGTACTTC. This encodes CASSQRLAGGGSQQETQYF.

The chain is built from TRBV13 and TRBJ2-5; TRBD2 aligns across 11 bases. After removal of 6 bases from V and 1 base from J, the junction contained 4 bases not matched to a gene. Looked up from germline, CDR1 is PRHDT and CDR2 is FYEKMQ (reference sequence). The CDR3 has 15 residues. The chain's CDR3 is CASRSSGRAQETQYF. The CDR3 nucleotides read TGTGCCAGCAGGAGTAGCGGGAGGGCCCAAGAGACCCAGTACTTC.

This clone was recorded only once. The J gene is TRBJ2-1, the V gene TRBV28; TRBD2 agrees at 10 bases. With V trimmed by 4 bases and J by 10 bases, 10 bases remained unmatched. The V gene's germline CDR1 is MDHEN and CDR2 SYDVKM. The CDR3 covers 15 residues. The CDR3 region is CASSWTSGTMREQFF. In DNA form, the CDR3 reads TGTGCCAGCAGTTGGACTAGCGGTACAATGAGGGAGCAGTTCTTC.

The chain employs TRBV7-9 and TRBJ2-3; D call uncertain. Deletions cut 1 base from V and 6 bases from J, with 17 bases between. This CDR3 has 16 residues. Looked up from germline, CDR1 is SEHNR and CDR2 is FQNEAQ (reference sequence). This chain's CDR3 is CASSLVLPGLQDTQYF. The CDR3 DNA is TGTGCCAGCAGCTTAGTGTTGCCAGGTTTGCAGGATACGCAGTATTTT.

CDR3 sequence: CASSWTSGRRGGNEQFF. As DNA, the CDR3 is TGCGCCAGCAGCTGGACTAGCGGGAGAAGGGGGGGCAATGAGCAGTTCTTC. The chain has TRBV5-1 and TRBJ2-1; TRBD2 aligns across 13 bases. V lost 3 bases to trimming and J lost 6 bases; unmatched junction nucleotides: 9. Per germline, CDR1 SGHRS and CDR2 YFSETQ. The CDR3 consists of 17 residues.

The CDR3 nucleotides are TGTGCCAGCAGGGGACAGGGTACCGGGGAGCTGTTTTTT. Protein product: CASRGQGTGELFF. V gene TRBV6-5 combines with J gene TRBJ2-2; TRBD1 agrees at 9 bases. V lost 6 bases, J lost 5 bases, and 1 base stayed unmatched. Germline lookup yields CDR1 MNHEY and CDR2 SVGAGI. CDR3 size: 13 residues.

Only one count was recorded for this clone. This rearrangement joins TRBV7-9 to TRBJ2-3, with 10 bases matching TRBD2. Germline-derived CDR1 and CDR2 are SEHNR and FQNEAQ (reference sequence). With 2 bases clipped from V and 0 bases from J, the junction kept 2 bases outside the gene matches. The length of the CDR3 is 16 residues. The CDR3 DNA reads TGTGCCAGCAGCTTATTACTAGCGGGGAGCACAGATACGCAGTATTTT. Amino acid sequence: CASSLLLAGSTDTQYF.

V and J are TRBV19 and TRBJ1-2; maybe TRBD1 (5 bases). The CDR3 consists of 13 residues. Trimming stripped 7 bases from V and 3 bases from J, with 12 bases between. Looked up from germline, CDR1 is LNHDA and CDR2 is SQIVND (reference sequence). CDR3 protein: CASTTTAHYGYTF. CDR3 in DNA: TGTGCCAGTACCACGACAGCGCACTATGGCTACACCTTC.

This CDR3 reads CASSYISGTGYNEQFF. As DNA, the CDR3 is TGTGCCAGCAGTTATATTTCCGGGACTGGATACAATGAGCAGTTCTTC. V and J are TRBV6-5 and TRBJ2-1; TRBD2 is a possible D gene (6 bases). V was cut by 3 bases and J by 4 bases, with 16 bases left in between. The CDR3 extends over 16 amino acids. From germline, CDR1 is MNHEY and CDR2 SVGAGI.

The chain joins TRBV19 to TRBJ2-3; 7 nucleotides line up with TRBD2. This CDR3 has 17 amino acids. With 11 bases clipped from V and 0 bases from J, the junction kept 17 bases outside the gene matches. The V gene's germline CDR1 is LNHDA and CDR2 SQIVND (reference sequence). CDR3 in DNA: TGTGCCGTGAGCCACTCGGGCGGGAGATGGAGCACAGATACGCAGTATTTT. Translating gives CAVSHSGGRWSTDTQYF.

The rearrangement links TRBV7-8 to TRBJ2-1; D gene unclear. Trimming removed 5 bases at V and 4 bases at J, with 12 bases between. This CDR3 spans 14 amino acids. The V gene's germline CDR1 is SGHVS and CDR2 FQNEAQ. This CDR3 reads CASSPQRLYNEQFF. CDR3 nucleotide sequence: TGTGCCAGCAGCCCCCAACGACTGTACAATGAGCAGTTCTTC.

J is TRBJ2-7 and V is TRBV2; TRBD2 matches 7 bases. There are 14 residues in the CDR3. V was clipped by 3 bases and J by 0 bases; unmatched bases: 2. From germline, CDR1 is SNHLY and CDR2 FYNNEI. The CDR3 DNA follows: TGTGCCAGCAGTGAGCGGGGGAGCTCCTACGAGCAGTACTTC. Its protein is CASSERGSSYEQYF.

The V call is TRBV28, the J call TRBJ1-2; D gene ambiguous. The V end was cut by 4 bases, the J end by 8 bases, with 11 bases between. This CDR3 region has 12 residues. Germline V gene sequence: CDR1 MDHEN, CDR2 SYDVKM. The CDR3 loop is CASSSRGLGYTF. The CDR3, as DNA: TGTGCCAGCAGTTCAAGAGGGCTCGGCTACACCTTC.

This clone appeared once. The chain combines TRBV4-2 with TRBJ2-1; D gene ambiguous. V lost 0 bases to trimming and J lost 8 bases, with 14 bases between them. There are 15 residues in the CDR3. Germline assignment: CDR1 LGHNA and CDR2 YNFKEQ. CDR3 amino acids: CASSQERETLDEQFF. The CDR3 DNA reads TGTGCCAGCAGCCAAGAACGCGAGACTCTAGATGAGCAGTTCTTC.

A single count supports this clone. The chain has TRBV7-9 and TRBJ1-6, with 10 nucleotides matching TRBD1. The CDR3 is 16 amino acids. Germline V CDR1 and CDR2: SEHNR, FQNEAQ (reference sequence). V lost 2 bases, J lost 10 bases, and 8 bases stayed unmatched. CDR3 DNA: TGTGCCAGCAGCTTACGACAGGGGGCAGTTGGATCACCCCTCCACTTT. Translating it yields CASSLRQGAVGSPLHF.

The V gene is TRBV29-1, the J gene TRBJ1-2; a possible D gene is TRBD1 (5 bases). The CDR3 is 12 amino acids. Germline lookup yields CDR1 SQVTM and CDR2 ANQGSEA. The V end was cut by 6 bases, the J end by 6 bases, with 14 bases between. The CDR3 DNA reads TGCAGCGTGGAGGGGTTTCGGGATGGCTACACCTTC. Amino acid sequence: CSVEGFRDGYTF.

The chain joins TRBV18 to TRBJ2-5; TRBD2 agrees at 10 bases. Trimming removed 3 bases from V and 4 bases from J; junction bases left unmatched: 5. The CDR3 sequence is 15 residues long. Germline CDR1 is KGHSH and CDR2 is LQKENI. In DNA, the CDR3 is TGTGCCAGCTCACCCTGGACTAGCGGTCGAGAGACCCAGTACTTC. Translation gives CASSPWTSGRETQYF. The variable domain in full, completed from reference TRBV18 and TRBJ2-5, reads NAGVMQNPRHLVRRRGQEARLRCSPMKGHSHVYWYRQLPEEGLKFMVYLQKENIIDESGMPKERFSAEFPKEGPSILRIQQVVRGDSAAYFCASSPWTSGRETQYFGPGTRLLVL.

This rearrangement joins TRBV5-1 to TRBJ2-4, with D possibly matching TRBD1 (5 bases). Germline V CDR1 and CDR2: SGHRS, YFSETQ. The V end was cut by 5 bases, the J end by 7 bases, with 10 bases between. The CDR3 is made up of 12 amino acids. The CDR3 DNA is TGCGCCAGCAGAGGGGATGAGAACATTCAGTACTTC. Its translation is CASRGDENIQYF.